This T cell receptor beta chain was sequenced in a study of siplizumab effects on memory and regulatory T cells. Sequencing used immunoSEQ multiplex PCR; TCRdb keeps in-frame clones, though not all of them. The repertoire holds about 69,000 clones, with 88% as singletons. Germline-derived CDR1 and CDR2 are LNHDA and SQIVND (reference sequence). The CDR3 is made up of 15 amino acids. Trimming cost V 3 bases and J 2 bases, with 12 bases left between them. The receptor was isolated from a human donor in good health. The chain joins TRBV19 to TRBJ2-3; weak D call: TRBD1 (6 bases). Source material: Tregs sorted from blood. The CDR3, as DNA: TGTGCCAGTAGTATGCGGACAGTCTACACAGATACGCAGTATTTT. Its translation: CASSMRTVYTDTQYF. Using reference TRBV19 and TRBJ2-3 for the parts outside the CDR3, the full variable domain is DGGITQSPKYLFRKEGQNVTLSCEQNLNHDAMYWYRQDPGQGLRLIYYSQIVNDFQKGDIAEGYSVSREKKESFPLTVTSAQKNPTAFYLCASSMRTVYTDTQYFGPGTRLTVL.